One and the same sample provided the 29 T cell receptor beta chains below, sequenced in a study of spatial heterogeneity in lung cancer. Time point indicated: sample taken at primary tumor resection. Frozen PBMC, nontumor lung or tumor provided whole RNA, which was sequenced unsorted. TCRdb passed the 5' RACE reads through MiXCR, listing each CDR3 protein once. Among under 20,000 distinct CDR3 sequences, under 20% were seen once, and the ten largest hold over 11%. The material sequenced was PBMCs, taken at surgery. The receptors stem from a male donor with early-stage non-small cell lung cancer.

The CDR3 spells CASRLSGTINEQFF. In DNA form, the CDR3 reads TGTGCCAGCAGGTTATCCGGGACCATCAATGAGCAGTTCTTC. The gene calls are TRBV12-3 or TRBV12-4 and TRBJ2-1, with D perhaps given as TRBD1 or TRBD2 (5 bases each). The CDR3 totals 14 residues. V lost 6 bases, J lost 6 bases, and 15 bases lay in between.

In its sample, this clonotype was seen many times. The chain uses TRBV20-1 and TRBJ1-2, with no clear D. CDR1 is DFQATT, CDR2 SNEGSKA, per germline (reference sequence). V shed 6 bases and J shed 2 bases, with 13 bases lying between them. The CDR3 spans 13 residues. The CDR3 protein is CSANEQSNYGYTF. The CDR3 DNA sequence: TGCAGTGCCAACGAACAGAGCAACTATGGCTACACCTTC.

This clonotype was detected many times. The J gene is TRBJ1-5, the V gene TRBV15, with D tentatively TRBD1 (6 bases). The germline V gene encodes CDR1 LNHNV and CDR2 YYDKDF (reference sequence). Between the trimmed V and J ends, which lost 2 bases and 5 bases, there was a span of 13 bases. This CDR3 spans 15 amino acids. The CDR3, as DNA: TGTGCCACCAGCAGACTACAGGGTCCCTATCAGCCCCAGCATTTT. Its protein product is CATSRLQGPYQPQHF.

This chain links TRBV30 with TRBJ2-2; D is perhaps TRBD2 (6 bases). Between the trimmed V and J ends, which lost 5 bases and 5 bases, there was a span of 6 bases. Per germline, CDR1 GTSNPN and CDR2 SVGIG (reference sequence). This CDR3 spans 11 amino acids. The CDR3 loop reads CAWGGTGELFF. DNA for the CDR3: TGTGCCTGGGGGGGGACCGGGGAGCTGTTTTTT.

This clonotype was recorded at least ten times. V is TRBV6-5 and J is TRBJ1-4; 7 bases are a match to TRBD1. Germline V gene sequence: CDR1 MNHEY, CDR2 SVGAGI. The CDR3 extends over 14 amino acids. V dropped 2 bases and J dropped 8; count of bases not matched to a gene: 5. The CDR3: CASSYGDREEKLFF. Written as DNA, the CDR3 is TGTGCCAGCAGTTACGGGGACAGAGAGGAAAAACTGTTTTTT.

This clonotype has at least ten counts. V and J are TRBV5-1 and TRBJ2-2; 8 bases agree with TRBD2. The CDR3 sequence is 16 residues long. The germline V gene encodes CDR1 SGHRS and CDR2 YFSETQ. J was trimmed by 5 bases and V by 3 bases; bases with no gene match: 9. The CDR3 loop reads CASSWLAGGQTGELFF. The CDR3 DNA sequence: TGCGCCAGCAGCTGGCTGGCGGGGGGTCAAACCGGGGAGCTGTTTTTT. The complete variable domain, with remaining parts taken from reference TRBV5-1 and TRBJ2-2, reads KAGVTQTPRYLIKTRGQQVTLSCSPISGHRSVSWYQQTPGQGLQFLFEYFSETQRNKGNFPGRFSGRQFSNSRSEMNVSTLELGDSALYLCASSWLAGGQTGELFFGEGSRLTVL.

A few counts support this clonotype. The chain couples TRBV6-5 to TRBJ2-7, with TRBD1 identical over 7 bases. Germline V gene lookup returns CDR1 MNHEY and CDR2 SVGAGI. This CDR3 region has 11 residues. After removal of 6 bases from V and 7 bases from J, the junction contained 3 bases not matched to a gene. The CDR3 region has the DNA TGTGCCAGCAGAGGGGGACAGGAGCAGTACTTC. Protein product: CASRGGQEQYF.

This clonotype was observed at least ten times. The CDR3 DNA reads TGTGCCAGCAGCTTGGTAGCGGGGGGGCCAGATACGCAGTATTTT. Amino acid sequence: CASSLVAGGPDTQYF. The gene calls are TRBV5-6 and TRBJ2-3; 11 bases are shared with TRBD2. CDR1 and CDR2 (germline): SGHDT, YYEEEE. This CDR3 comprises 15 residues. V lost 0 bases, J lost 4 bases, and 1 base stayed unmatched.

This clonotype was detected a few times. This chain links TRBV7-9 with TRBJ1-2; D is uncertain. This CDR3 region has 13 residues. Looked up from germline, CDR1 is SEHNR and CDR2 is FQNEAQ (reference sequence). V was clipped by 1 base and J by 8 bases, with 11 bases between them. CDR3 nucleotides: TGTGCCAGCAGCTTAGGAGGGCAGTGGGGCTACACCTTC. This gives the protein CASSLGGQWGYTF.

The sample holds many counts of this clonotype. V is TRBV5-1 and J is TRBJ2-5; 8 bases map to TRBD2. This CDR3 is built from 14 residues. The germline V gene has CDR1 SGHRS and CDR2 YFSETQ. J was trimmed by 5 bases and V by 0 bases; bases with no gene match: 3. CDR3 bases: TGCGCCAGCAGCTTGGCGACTAGCGATGAGACCCAGTACTTC. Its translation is CASSLATSDETQYF.

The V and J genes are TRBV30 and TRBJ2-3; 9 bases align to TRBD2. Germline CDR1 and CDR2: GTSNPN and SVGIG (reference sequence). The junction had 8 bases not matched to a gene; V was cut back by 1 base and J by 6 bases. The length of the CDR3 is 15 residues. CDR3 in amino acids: CAWSAGVAGEDTQYF. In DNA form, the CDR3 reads TGTGCCTGGAGTGCAGGGGTAGCGGGGGAGGATACGCAGTATTTT.

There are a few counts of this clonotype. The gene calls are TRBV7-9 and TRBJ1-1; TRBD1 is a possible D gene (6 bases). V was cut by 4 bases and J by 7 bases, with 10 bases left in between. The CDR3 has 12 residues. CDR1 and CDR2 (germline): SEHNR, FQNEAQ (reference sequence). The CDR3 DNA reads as TGTGCCAGCAGCTCAGGGGTAGGTGAAGCTTTCTTT. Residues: CASSSGVGEAFF.

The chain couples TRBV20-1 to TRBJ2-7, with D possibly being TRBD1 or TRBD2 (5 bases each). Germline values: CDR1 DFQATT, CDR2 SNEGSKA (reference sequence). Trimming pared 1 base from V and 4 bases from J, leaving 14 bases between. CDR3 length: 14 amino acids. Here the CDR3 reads CSARAPGLRYEQYF. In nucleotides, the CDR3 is TGCAGTGCTAGAGCCCCGGGGCTGCGGTACGAGCAGTACTTC.

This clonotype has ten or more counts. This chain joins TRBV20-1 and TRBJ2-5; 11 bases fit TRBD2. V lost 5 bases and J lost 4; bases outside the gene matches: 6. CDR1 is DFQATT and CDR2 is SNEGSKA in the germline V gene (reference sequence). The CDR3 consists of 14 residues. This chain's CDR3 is CSALQLAGGETQYF. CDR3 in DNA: TGCAGTGCTTTGCAGCTAGCGGGGGGAGAGACCCAGTACTTC.

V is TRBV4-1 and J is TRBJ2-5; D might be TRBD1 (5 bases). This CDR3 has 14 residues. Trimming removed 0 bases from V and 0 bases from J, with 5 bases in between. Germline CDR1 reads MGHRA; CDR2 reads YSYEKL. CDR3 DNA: TGCGCCAGCAGCCAAGAAGGGGACCAAGAGACCCAGTACTTC. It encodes CASSQEGDQETQYF.

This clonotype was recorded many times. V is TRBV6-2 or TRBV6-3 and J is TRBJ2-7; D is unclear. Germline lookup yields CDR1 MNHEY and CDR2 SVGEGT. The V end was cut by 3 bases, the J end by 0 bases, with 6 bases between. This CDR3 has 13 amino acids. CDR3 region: CASSYRSSYEQYF. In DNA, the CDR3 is TGTGCCAGCAGTTATCGGTCCTCCTACGAGCAGTACTTC.

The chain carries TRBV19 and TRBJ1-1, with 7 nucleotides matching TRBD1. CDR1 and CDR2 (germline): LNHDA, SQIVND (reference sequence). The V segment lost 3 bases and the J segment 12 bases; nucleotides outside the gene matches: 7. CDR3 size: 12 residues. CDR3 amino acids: CASSINRGLTFF. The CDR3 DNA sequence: TGTGCCAGTAGTATCAACAGGGGATTAACTTTCTTT.

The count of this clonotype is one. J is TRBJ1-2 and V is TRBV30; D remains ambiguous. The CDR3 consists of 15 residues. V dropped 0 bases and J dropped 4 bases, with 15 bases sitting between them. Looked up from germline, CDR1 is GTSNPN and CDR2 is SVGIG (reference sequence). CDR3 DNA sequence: TGTGCCTGGAGTGTTGGTGGAGGGAACGCCTATGGCTACACCTTC. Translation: CAWSVGGGNAYGYTF.

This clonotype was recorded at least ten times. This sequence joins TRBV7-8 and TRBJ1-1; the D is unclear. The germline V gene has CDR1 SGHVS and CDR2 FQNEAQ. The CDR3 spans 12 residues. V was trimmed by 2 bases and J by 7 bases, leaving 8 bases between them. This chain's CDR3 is CASSLRGLEAFF. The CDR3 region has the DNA TGTGCCAGCAGCTTACGGGGTCTTGAAGCTTTCTTT. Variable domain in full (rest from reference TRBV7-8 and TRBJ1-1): GAGVSQSPRYKVAKRGQDVALRCDPISGHVSLFWYQQALGQGPEFLTYFQNEAQLDKSGLPSDRFFAERPEGSVSTLKIQRTQQEDSAVYLCASSLRGLEAFFGQGTRLTVV.

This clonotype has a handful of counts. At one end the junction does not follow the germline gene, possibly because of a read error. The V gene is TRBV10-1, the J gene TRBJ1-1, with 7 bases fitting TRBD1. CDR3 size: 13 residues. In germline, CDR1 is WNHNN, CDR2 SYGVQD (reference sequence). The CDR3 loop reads CASSKSRTGLAFF. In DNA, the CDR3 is TGCGCCAGCAGTAAGTCGAGGACAGGTCTGGCTTTCTTT.

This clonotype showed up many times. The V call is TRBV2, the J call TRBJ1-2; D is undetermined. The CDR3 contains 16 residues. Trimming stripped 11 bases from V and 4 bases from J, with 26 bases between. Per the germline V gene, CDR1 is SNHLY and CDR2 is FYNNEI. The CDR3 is CARPPSHAGRSYGYTF. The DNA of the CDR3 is TGTGCCCGCCCTCCAAGCCACGCCGGGCGGAGCTATGGCTACACCTTC.

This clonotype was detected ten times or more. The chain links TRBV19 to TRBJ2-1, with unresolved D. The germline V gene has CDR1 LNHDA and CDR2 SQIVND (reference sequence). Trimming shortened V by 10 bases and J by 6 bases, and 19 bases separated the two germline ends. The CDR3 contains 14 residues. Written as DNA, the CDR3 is TGTGCCACCCGAGTGACTGCCCTCCGCAATGAGCAGTTCTTC. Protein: CATRVTALRNEQFF.

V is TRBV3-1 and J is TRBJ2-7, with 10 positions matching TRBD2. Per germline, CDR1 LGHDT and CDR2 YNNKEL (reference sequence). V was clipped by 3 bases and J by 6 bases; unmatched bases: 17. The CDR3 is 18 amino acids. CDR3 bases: TGTGCCAGCAGCCAGTCTAGCGGGGGAGCCATAAGTCCGGGCGAGCAGTACTTC. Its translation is CASSQSSGGAISPGEQYF.

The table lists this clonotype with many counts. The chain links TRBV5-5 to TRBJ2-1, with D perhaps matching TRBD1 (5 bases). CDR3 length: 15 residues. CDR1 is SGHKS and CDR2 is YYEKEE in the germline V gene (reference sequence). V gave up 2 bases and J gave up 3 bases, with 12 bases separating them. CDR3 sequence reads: CASSFSREFYNEQFF. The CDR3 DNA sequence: TGTGCCAGCAGCTTTTCCAGGGAATTCTACAATGAGCAGTTCTTC.

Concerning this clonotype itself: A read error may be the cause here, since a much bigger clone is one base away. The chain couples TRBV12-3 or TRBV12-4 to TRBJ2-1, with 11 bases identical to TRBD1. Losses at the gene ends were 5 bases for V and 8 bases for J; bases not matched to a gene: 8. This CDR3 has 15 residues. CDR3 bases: TGTGCCAGCAGTCCCGGACAGGGGGCGTGGGATGAGCAGTTCTTC. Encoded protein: CASSPGQGAWDEQFF.

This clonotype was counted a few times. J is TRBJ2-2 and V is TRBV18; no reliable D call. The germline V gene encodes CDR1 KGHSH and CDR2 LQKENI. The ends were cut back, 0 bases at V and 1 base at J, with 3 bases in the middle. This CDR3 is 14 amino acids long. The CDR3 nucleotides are TGTGCCAGCTCACCACCGAAGAACACCGGGGAGCTGTTTTTT. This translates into CASSPPKNTGELFF.

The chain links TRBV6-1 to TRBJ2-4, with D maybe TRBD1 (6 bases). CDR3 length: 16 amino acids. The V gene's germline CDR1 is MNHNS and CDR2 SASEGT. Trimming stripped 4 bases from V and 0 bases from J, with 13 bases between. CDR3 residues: CASSVDRTEAKNIQYF. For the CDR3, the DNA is TGTGCCAGCAGTGTCGACCGGACAGAAGCCAAAAACATTCAGTACTTC.

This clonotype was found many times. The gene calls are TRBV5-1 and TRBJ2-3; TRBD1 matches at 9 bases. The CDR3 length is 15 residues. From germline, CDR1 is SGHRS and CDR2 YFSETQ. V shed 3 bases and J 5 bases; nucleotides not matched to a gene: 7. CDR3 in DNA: TGCGCCAGCAGCTATTCACAGGGGGCGCGAGATACGCAGTATTTT. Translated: CASSYSQGARDTQYF.

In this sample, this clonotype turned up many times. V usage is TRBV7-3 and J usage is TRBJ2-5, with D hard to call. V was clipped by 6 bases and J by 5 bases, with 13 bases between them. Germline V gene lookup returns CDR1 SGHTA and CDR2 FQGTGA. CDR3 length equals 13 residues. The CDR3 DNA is TGTGCCAGCAGGATAGAGTACTGGGAGACCCAGTACTTC. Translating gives CASRIEYWETQYF.